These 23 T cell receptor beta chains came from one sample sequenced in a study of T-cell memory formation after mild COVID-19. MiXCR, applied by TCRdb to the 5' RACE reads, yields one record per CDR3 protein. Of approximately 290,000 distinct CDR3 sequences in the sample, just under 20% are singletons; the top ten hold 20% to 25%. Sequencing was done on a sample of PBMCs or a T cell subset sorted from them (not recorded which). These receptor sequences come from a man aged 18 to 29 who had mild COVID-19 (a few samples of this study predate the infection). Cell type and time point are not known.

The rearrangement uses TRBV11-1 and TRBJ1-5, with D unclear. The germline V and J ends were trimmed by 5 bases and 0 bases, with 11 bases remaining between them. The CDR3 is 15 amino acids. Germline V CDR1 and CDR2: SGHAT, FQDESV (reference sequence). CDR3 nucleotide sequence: TGTGCCAGCAGCAAGACACGGGATAGCAATCAGCCCCAGCATTTT. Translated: CASSKTRDSNQPQHF.

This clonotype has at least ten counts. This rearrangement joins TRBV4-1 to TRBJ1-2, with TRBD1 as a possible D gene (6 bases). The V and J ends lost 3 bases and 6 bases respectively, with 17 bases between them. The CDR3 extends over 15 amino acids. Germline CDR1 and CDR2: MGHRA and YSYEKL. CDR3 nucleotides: TGCGCCAGCAGCCAGAGGGGGGGAGTTGAGAATGGCTACACCTTC. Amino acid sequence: CASSQRGGVENGYTF.

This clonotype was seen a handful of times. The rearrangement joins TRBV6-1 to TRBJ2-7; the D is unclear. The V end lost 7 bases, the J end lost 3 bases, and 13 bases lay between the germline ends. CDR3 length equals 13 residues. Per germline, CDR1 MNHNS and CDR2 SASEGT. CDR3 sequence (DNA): TGTGCCAGCACTCAAAGGCACCTCTACGAGCAGTACGTC. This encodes CASTQRHLYEQYV.

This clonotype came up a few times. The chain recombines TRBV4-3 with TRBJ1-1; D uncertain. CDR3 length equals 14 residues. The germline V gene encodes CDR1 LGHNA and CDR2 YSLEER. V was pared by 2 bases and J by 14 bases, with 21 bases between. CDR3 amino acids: CASSQREGTLNLFF. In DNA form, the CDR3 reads TGCGCCAGCAGCCAAAGGGAGGGAACACTGAACTTGTTCTTT.

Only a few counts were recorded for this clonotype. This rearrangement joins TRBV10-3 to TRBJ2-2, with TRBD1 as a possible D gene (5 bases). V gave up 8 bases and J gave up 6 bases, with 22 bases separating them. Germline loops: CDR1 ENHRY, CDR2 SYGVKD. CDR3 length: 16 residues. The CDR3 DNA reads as TGTGCCATCGGCAGGGTCGCATTCGGCTTGGCCGGGGAGCTGTTTTTT. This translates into CAIGRVAFGLAGELFF.

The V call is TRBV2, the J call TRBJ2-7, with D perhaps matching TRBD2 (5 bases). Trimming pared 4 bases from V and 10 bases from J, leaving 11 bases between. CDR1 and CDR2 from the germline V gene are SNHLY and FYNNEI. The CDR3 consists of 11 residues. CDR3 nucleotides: TGTGCCAGCAGTGTGCTAGCCTTTCAGTACGTC. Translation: CASSVLAFQYV.

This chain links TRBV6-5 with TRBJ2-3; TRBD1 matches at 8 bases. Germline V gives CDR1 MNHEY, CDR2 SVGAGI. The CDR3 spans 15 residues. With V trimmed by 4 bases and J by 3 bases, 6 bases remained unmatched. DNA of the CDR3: TGTGCCAGCAGTTCCAGGGGGCGAGCGACAGATACGCAGTATTTT. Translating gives CASSSRGRATDTQYF.

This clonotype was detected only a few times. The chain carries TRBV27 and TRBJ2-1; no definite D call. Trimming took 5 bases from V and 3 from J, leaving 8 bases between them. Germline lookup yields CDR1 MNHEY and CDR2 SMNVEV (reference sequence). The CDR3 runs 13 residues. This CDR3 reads CASSRLGYNEQFF. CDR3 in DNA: TGTGCCAGCAGTCGACTTGGCTACAATGAGCAGTTCTTC.

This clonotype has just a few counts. The DNA for the CDR3 is TGCAGCGTGAAGGAGGGTAATGGAAATTCACCCCTCCACTTT. Translated, it gives CSVKEGNGNSPLHF. The chain uses TRBV29-1 and TRBJ1-6; the D is unclear. This CDR3 comprises 14 residues. The V gene lost 6 bases and the J gene lost 7 bases, with 16 bases spanning the gap. Germline CDR1 and CDR2: SQVTM and ANQGSEA.

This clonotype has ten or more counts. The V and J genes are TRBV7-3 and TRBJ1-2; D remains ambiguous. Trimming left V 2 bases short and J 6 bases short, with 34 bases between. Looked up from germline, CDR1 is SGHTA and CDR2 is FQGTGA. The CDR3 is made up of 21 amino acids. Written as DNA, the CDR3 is TGTGCCAGCAGCTTACCCGCCGGGCCTCGCGGTATTTGGGTGCCCCTGAATGGCTACACCTTC. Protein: CASSLPAGPRGIWVPLNGYTF.

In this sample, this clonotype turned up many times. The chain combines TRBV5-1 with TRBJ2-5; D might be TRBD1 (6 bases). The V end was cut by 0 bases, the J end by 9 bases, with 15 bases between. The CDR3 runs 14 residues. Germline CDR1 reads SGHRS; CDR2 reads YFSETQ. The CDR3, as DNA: TGCGCCAGCAGCTTGGAGACGCCACAGGGAGCCCAGTACTTC. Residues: CASSLETPQGAQYF.

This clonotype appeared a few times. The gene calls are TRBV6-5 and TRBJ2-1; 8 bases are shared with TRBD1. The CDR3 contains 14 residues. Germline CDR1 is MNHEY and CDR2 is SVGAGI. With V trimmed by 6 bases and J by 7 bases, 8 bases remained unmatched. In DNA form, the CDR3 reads TGTGCCAGCAGACCGGGACAGGTTAGAAATGAGCAGTTCTTC. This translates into CASRPGQVRNEQFF.

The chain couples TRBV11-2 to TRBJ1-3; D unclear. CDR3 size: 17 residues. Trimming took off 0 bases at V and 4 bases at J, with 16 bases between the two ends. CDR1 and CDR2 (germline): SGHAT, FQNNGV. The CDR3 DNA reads TGTGCCAGCAGCTTAGAAGTATTTTCAGCGGGAGGAAACACCATATATTTT. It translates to CASSLEVFSAGGNTIYF.

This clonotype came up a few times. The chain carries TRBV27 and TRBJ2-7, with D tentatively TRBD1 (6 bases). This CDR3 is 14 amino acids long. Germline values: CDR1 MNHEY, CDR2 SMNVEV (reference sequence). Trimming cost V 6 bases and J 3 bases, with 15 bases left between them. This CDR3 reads CASRATGRFYEQYF. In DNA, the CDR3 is TGTGCCAGCAGGGCGACAGGACGGTTCTACGAGCAGTACTTC.

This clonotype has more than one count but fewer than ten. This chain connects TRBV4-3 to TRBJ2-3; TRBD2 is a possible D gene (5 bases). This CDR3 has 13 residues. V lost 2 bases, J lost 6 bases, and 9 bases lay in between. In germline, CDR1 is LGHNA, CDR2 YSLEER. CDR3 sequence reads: CASSQSREDTQYF. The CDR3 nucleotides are TGCGCCAGCAGCCAATCAAGGGAGGATACGCAGTATTTT.

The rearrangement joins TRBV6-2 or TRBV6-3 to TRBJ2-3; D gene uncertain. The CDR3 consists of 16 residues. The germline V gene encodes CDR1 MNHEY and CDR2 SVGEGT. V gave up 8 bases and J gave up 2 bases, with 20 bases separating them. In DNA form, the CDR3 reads TGTGCCAGCGCTCGTGGCCTCTCTAGAGCCACAGATACGCAGTATTTT. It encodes CASARGLSRATDTQYF.

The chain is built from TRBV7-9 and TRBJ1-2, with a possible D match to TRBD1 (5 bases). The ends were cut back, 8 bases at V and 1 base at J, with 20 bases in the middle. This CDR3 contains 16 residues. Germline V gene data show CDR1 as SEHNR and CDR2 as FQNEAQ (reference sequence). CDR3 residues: CASGPEWGSFNYGYTF. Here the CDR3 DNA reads TGTGCCAGCGGACCCGAGTGGGGGAGCTTTAACTATGGCTACACCTTC.

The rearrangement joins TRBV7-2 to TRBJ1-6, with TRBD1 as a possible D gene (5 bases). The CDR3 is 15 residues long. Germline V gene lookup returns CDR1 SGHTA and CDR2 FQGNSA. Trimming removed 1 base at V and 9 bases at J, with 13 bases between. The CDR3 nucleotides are TGTGCCAGCAGCTTAGTGTCAGGGATCCGTTCACCCCTCCACTTT. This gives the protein CASSLVSGIRSPLHF.

The DNA of the CDR3 is TGTGCCAGCAGCCAAGGGGGACGGGAGACCCAGTACTTC. Protein product: CASSQGGRETQYF. The chain is built from TRBV4-2 and TRBJ2-5; D may be TRBD1 or TRBD2 (5 bases each). Trimming took 1 base from V and 5 from J, leaving 8 bases between them. Germline loops: CDR1 LGHNA, CDR2 YNFKEQ. This CDR3 is 13 amino acids long.

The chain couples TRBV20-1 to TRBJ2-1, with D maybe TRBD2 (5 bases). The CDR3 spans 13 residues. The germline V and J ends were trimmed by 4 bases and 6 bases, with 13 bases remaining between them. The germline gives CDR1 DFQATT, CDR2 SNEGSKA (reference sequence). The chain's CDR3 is CSATGGGVNEQFF. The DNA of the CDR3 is TGCAGTGCTACAGGAGGTGGGGTCAATGAGCAGTTCTTC.

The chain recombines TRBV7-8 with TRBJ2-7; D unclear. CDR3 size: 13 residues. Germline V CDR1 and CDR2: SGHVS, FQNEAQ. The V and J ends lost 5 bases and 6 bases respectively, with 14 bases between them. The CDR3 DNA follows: TGTGCCAGCAGCGGTGACATCCTAGGCGAGCAGTACGTC. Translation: CASSGDILGEQYV.

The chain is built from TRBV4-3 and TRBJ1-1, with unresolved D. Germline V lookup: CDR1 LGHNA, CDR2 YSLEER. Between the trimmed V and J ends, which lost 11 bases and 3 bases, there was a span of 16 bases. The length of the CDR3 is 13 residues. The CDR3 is CAAGRVGYTEAFF. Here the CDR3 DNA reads TGCGCCGCGGGCCGGGTAGGCTACACTGAAGCTTTCTTT.

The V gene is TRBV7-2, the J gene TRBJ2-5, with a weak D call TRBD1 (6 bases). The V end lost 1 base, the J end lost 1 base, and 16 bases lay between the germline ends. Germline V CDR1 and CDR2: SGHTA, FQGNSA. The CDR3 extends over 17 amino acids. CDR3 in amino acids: CASSLGRTVIIQETQYF. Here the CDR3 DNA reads TGTGCCAGCAGCTTAGGTCGGACAGTTATTATCCAAGAGACCCAGTACTTC.